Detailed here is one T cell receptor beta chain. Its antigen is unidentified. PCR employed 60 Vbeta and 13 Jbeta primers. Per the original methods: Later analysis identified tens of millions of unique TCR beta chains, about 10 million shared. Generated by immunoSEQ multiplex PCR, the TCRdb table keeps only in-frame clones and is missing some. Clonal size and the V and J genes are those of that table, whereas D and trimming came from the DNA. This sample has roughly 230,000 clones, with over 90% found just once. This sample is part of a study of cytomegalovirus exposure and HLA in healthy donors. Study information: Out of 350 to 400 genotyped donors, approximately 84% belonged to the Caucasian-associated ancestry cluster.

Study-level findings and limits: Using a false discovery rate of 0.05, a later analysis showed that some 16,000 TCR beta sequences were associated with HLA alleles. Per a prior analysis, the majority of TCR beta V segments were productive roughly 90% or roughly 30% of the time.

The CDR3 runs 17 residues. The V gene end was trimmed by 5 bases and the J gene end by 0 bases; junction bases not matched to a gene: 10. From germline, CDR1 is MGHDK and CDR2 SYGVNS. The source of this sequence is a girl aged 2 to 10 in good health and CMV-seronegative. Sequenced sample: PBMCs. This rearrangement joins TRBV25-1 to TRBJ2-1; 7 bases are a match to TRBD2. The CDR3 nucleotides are TGTGCCAGCAGTCCGTACACTAGCGACGCCTCCTACAATGAGCAGTTCTTC. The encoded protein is CASSPYTSDASYNEQFF.